Following are 2 T cell receptor beta chains from one sample sequenced in a study of blood T cell repertoires in COVID-19 (TCRdb year 2020). Library generation was performed with the immunoSEQ multiplex PCR assay. Here the immuneACCESS table is served through TCRdb, limited to in-frame sequences with V and J called. Missing clones are a known gap in these copies; in checked studies unresolved V genes cover under half, and the rest lacks a known reason. Here the sample has a few hundred thousand clones; around 88% occur a single time. The top ten clones comprise approximately 9% of the sample. Sequencing was carried out using PBMCs or T cells enriched from blood (not recorded which). The receptors come from a man between 35 and 55 years old who had recovered from COVID-19.

This clone was recorded once. This sequence joins TRBV5-1 and TRBJ1-6, with 7 nucleotides matching TRBD1. After removal of 0 bases from V and 8 bases from J, the junction contained 5 bases not matched to a gene. Germline loops: CDR1 SGHRS, CDR2 YFSETQ. The CDR3 totals 15 residues. In DNA, the CDR3 is TGCGCCAGCAGCTTGGTCGACAGGGACGATTCACCCCTCCACTTT. Translating gives CASSLVDRDDSPLHF.

This CDR3 is CSAGGTGGMETQYF. CDR3 DNA sequence: TGCAGCGCCGGAGGTACGGGAGGAATGGAGACCCAGTACTTC. The V and J genes are TRBV29-1 and TRBJ2-5; 7 nucleotides line up with TRBD2. J was trimmed by 5 bases and V by 7 bases; bases with no gene match: 13. CDR1 and CDR2 from the germline V gene are SQVTM and ANQGSEA. The CDR3 totals 14 residues.